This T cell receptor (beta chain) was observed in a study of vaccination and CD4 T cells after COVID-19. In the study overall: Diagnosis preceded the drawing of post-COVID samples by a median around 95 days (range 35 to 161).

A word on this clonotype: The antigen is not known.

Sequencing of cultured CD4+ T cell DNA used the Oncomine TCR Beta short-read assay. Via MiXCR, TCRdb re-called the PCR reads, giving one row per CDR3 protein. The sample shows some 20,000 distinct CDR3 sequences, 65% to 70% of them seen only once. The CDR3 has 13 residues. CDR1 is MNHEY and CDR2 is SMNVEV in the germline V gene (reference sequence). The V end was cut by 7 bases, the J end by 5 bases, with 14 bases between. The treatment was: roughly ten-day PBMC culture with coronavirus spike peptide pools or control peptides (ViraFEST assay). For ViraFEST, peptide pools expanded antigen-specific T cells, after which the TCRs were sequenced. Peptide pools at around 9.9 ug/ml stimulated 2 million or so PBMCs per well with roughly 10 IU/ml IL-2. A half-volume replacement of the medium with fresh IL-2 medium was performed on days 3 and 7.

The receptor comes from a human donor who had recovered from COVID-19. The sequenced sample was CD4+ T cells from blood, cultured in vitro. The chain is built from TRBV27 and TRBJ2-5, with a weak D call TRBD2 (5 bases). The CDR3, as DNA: TGTGCCAGCAAACCCTCGGGGAGTGAGACCCAGTACTTC. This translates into CASKPSGSETQYF.